These T cell receptor beta chains were read from a single sample in a study of CD8 T cell repertoires and HIV-1 epitope variants. No cognate antigen is known for these TCRs. Using immunoSEQ multiplex PCR, the repertoire was profiled, and TCRdb retains in-frame clones only, with some absent. In the table there are some 5,500 clones, roughly 60% of which are singletons. Sequenced input: cultured CD8+ T cells derived from PBMCs. The receptors stem from a male donor with HIV. CDR3s include the opening cysteine and the closing phenylalanine or tryptophan. D genes are given only for firm matches. The listing skips clone size in some rows; elsewhere it reads once, few, many or a size class.

v_call	d_call	j_call	clone_size	cdr3_nt	cdr3_aa
TRBV5-4	NA	TRBJ2-1	NA	TGTGCCAGCAGCTTCCGGGGCCCGAGCAATGAGCAGTTCTTC	CASSFRGPSNEQFF
TRBV2	NA	TRBJ2-1	NA	TGTGCCAGCAGTGAAGCGGGCGGCTACAATGAGCAGTTCTTC	CASSEAGGYNEQFF
TRBV28	NA	TRBJ2-7	few	TGTGCCAGCACCAAGGGGTGGGGGGCCGCCTACGAGCAGTACTTC	CASTKGWGAAYEQYF
TRBV28	NA	TRBJ2-4	NA	TGTGCCAGCAGTTTATATTCGACGGCCTTTCAAAACATTCAGTACTTC	CASSLYSTAFQNIQYF
TRBV27	TRBD1	TRBJ2-3	NA	TGTGCCAGCAGTTTGACAGGGGGGCCGCAGTATTTT	CASSLTGGPQYF
TRBV7-9	TRBD1	TRBJ2-5	NA	TGTGCCAGCAGCCCCACCCCCAGGGGGCCCGCGGAGACCCAGTACTTC	CASSPTPRGPAETQYF
TRBV5-1	TRBD2	TRBJ2-1	NA	TGCGCCAGCAGCTTGGAGTCTAGCGGGCCGGGTGAGCAGTTCTTC	CASSLESSGPGEQFF
TRBV19	TRBD1	TRBJ2-7	NA	TGTGCCAGTAGTATGCGACAGGGGATGAGTGGCGAGCAGTACTTC	CASSMRQGMSGEQYF
TRBV4-1	NA	TRBJ1-5	NA	TGCGCCAGCAGCCAAGAAAGGGATCAGCCCCAGCATTTT	CASSQERDQPQHF
TRBV7-9	NA	TRBJ1-2	few	TGTGCCAGCAGCCCGGACAGTCTAAGGCCCTATGGCTACACCTTC	CASSPDSLRPYGYTF
TRBV6-5	NA	TRBJ2-1	NA	TGTGCCAGCAGTCCTGGGGGTGGCGAGCAGTTCTTC	CASSPGGGEQFF
TRBV28	NA	TRBJ2-5	few	TGTGCCAGCAGTTCCGTCGACCGAGACCAAGAGACCCAGTACTTC	CASSSVDRDQETQYF
TRBV27	TRBD1	TRBJ1-5	few	TGTGCCAGCCGATCAGGGGGCAGGGGTAGCAATCAGCCCCAGCATTTT	CASRSGGRGSNQPQHF
TRBV7-8	NA	TRBJ1-5	NA	TGTGCCAGCAGCCCCGACACCTATCAGCCCCAGCATTTT	CASSPDTYQPQHF
TRBV6-6	TRBD1	TRBJ1-6	NA	TGTGCCAGCAGTCCCACAGGGGTCCAGAATTCACCCCTCCACTTT	CASSPTGVQNSPLHF